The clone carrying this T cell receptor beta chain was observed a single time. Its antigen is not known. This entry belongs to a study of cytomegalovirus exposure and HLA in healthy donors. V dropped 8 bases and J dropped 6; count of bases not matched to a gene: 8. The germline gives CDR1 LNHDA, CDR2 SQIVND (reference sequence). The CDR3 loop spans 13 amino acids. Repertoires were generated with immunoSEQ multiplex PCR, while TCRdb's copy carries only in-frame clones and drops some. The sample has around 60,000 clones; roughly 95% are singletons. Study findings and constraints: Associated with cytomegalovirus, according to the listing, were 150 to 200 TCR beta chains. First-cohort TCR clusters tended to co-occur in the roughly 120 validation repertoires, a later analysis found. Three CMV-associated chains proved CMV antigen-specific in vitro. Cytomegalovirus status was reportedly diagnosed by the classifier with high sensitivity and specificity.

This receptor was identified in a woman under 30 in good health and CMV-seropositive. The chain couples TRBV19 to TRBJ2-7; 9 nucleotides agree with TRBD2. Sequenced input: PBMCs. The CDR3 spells CASSILAGSEQYF. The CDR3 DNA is TGTGCCAGTTCTATACTAGCGGGTAGCGAGCAGTACTTC.